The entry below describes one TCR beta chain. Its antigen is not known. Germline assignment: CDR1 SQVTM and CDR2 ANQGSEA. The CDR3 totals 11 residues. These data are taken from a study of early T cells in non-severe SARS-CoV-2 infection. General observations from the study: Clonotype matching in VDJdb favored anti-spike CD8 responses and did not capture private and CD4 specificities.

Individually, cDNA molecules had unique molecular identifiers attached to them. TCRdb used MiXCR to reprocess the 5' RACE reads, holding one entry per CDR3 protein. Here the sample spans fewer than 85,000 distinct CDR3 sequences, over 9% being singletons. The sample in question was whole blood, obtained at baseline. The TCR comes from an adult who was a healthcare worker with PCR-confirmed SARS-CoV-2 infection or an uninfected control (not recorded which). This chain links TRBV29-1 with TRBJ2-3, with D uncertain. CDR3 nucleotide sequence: TGCACCACCCAATCCACAGATACGCAGTATTTT. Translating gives CTTQSTDTQYF.